Listed below are T cell receptor beta chains from one sample, sequenced in a study of blood T cell repertoires in COVID-19. Profiled with immunoSEQ multiplex PCR; TCRdb holds only in-frame clones, not every one. Of 180,000 or so clones in the sample, 86% were seen once. Source material: peripheral blood. The receptors shown here come from a woman aged 60-75 years with COVID-19, enrolled during active disease. Both conserved end residues are part of each CDR3. The order of the fields is clone size, V gene, J gene, D gene, CDR3 protein, CDR3 DNA. D genes are given only for firm matches. Expanded clones get a size class; other rows say once, few or many, or leave the size out.

>-|TRBV5-4|TRBJ1-1|-
CASSFWGSEAFF
TGTGCCAGCAGCTTTTGGGGCAGCGAAGCTTTCTTT
>-|TRBV6-5|TRBJ1-3|-
CASSQSSGNTIYF
TGTGCCAGCAGTCAATCCTCTGGAAACACCATATATTTT
>-|TRBV19|TRBJ1-1|TRBD1
CASSIWTGGAGTEAFF
TGTGCCAGTAGTATCTGGACAGGGGGCGCGGGCACTGAAGCTTTCTTT
>-|TRBV2|TRBJ1-5|TRBD1
CASRDRVSNQPQHF
TGTGCCAGCAGGGACAGGGTAAGCAATCAGCCCCAGCATTTT
>once|TRBV6-5|TRBJ1-4|TRBD1
CASRADRALNEKLFF
TGTGCCAGCAGGGCCGACAGGGCGCTTAATGAAAAACTGTTTTTT
>-|TRBV19|TRBJ2-1|TRBD1
CASSIQGAYNEQFF
TGTGCCAGTAGTATACAGGGGGCCTACAATGAGCAGTTCTTC
>-|TRBV4-1|TRBJ2-7|TRBD2
CASSQELAGLYEQYF
TGCGCCAGCAGCCAAGAGCTAGCGGGACTCTACGAGCAGTACTTC
>-|TRBV10-3|TRBJ2-3|-
CAISESPARGLSSTDTQYF
TGTGCCATCAGTGAGTCGCCTGCCCGCGGACTCAGCAGCACAGATACGCAGTATTTT
>-|TRBV7-2|TRBJ2-1|TRBD2
CASSSIAGRGGDNEQFF
TGTGCCAGCAGCTCCATAGCGGGAAGAGGAGGGGACAATGAGCAGTTCTTC
>-|TRBV7-2|TRBJ1-4|-
CASSLVRLTNEKLFF
TGTGCCAGCAGCTTAGTTCGGTTAACTAATGAAAAACTGTTTTTT
>-|TRBV30|TRBJ1-4|-
CAWSFRNNEKLFF
TGTGCCTGGAGTTTCAGGAATAATGAAAAACTGTTTTTT
>-|TRBV19|TRBJ2-7|TRBD2
CASSPLAGERVEQYF
TGTGCCAGCTCTCCCCTAGCGGGAGAAAGGGTCGAGCAGTACTTC
>-|TRBV27|TRBJ1-2|-
CASSRDSISYGYTF
TGTGCCAGCAGTCGAGACAGTATCTCCTATGGCTACACCTTC
>once|TRBV28|TRBJ1-2|-
CASRNSYGYTF
TGTGCCAGCAGAAACAGCTATGGCTACACCTTC
>-|TRBV3-1/TRBV3-2|TRBJ1-3|TRBD1
CASSQSRDSSGNTIYF
TGTGCCAGCAGCCAATCCAGGGACAGCTCTGGAAACACCATATATTTT
>-|TRBV28|TRBJ1-2|-
CASSLGSSGVGGYTF
TGTGCCAGCAGTTTAGGTTCATCGGGGGTTGGTGGCTACACCTTC
>-|TRBV29-1|TRBJ2-5|TRBD2
CSVGTSGRVGETQYF
TGCAGCGTTGGAACTAGCGGGAGGGTAGGAGAGACCCAGTACTTC
>-|TRBV19|TRBJ1-6|TRBD1
CASTQGQGANSPLHF
TGTGCCAGTACCCAAGGACAGGGGGCTAATTCACCCCTCCACTTT
>-|TRBV28|TRBJ1-4|-
CASTTDGGRNEKLFF
TGTGCCAGCACCACCGACGGAGGCCGTAATGAAAAACTGTTTTTT
>once|TRBV14|TRBJ1-4|-
CASSQGFGAFNEKLFF
TGTGCCAGCAGCCAAGGGTTTGGGGCCTTTAATGAAAAACTGTTTTTT
>-|TRBV6-2/TRBV6-3|TRBJ2-1|-
CASSYYGLAAYNEQFF
TGTGCCAGCAGTTACTATGGGCTAGCAGCCTACAATGAGCAGTTCTTC
>-|TRBV30|TRBJ1-6|-
CAWRASAYNSPLHF
TGTGCCTGGAGGGCTTCCGCCTATAATTCACCCCTCCACTTT
>once|TRBV12-5|TRBJ2-2|-
CASGLATTGNTGELFF
TGTGCTAGTGGTTTGGCGACAACAGGGAACACCGGGGAGCTGTTTTTT
>-|TRBV24-1|TRBJ2-4|TRBD2
CATSESGGGVKNIQYF
TGTGCCACCAGTGAATCCGGCGGGGGGGTCAAAAACATTCAGTACTTC
>-|TRBV9|TRBJ2-1|TRBD2
CASSSSGNPSSYNEQFF
TGTGCCAGCAGCTCTAGCGGGAATCCGTCCAGTTACAATGAGCAGTTCTTC
>-|TRBV19|TRBJ1-6|-
CASSTLTDYNSPLHF
TGTGCCAGTAGTACCTTGACAGATTATAATTCACCCCTCCACTTT
>-|TRBV5-1|TRBJ1-6|-
CASNEDYNSPLHF
TGCGCCAGCAATGAGGACTATAATTCACCCCTCCACTTT
>-|TRBV4-2|TRBJ1-1|-
CASSQGANWNTEAFF
TGTGCCAGCAGCCAAGGGGCTAACTGGAACACTGAAGCTTTCTTT
>-|TRBV7-2|TRBJ2-1|-
CASSLERVNEQFF
TGTGCCAGCAGCTTAGAGAGGGTTAATGAGCAGTTCTTC
>-|TRBV5-1|TRBJ2-4|TRBD1
CASSSLGQGAYNIQYF
TGCGCCAGCAGCTCCCTGGGACAGGGGGCATACAACATTCAGTACTTC
>-|TRBV6-5|TRBJ2-7|TRBD2
CASTRGGSDYEQYF
TGTGCCAGCACCCGGGGAGGGAGCGACTACGAGCAGTACTTC
>-|TRBV11-3|TRBJ1-2|TRBD1
CASSAHLGTVDGYTF
TGTGCCAGCAGCGCACACCTCGGGACAGTAGATGGCTACACCTTC
>once|TRBV4-3|TRBJ2-2|-
CASSPRAEATGELFF
TGCGCCAGCAGCCCCCGGGCGGAGGCCACCGGGGAGCTGTTTTTT
>once|TRBV2|TRBJ1-5|-
CASSAEFNQPQHF
TGTGCCAGCAGTGCAGAATTCAATCAGCCCCAGCATTTT
>-|TRBV21-1|TRBJ2-3|-
CASIHERLANVSSDTQYF
TGTGCCAGCATACATGAGAGGCTAGCCAACGTTTCCTCAGATACGCAGTATTTT
>-|TRBV9|TRBJ2-7|TRBD1
CASSVAGQGAYEQYF
TGTGCCAGCAGCGTAGCGGGACAGGGGGCCTACGAGCAGTACTTC
>-|TRBV30|TRBJ1-1|-
CAWGSLNTEAFF
TGTGCCTGGGGTTCCTTGAACACTGAAGCTTTCTTT
>-|TRBV12-3/TRBV12-4|TRBJ2-7|-
CASSPRQAYEQYF
TGTGCCAGCAGTCCCCGACAGGCCTACGAGCAGTACTTC
>-|TRBV5-1|TRBJ2-5|-
CASSPRTPLFEETQYF
TGCGCCAGCAGCCCTCGGACACCCCTATTCGAAGAGACCCAGTACTTC
>-|TRBV6-2/TRBV6-3|TRBJ2-1|TRBD2
CASSLIAGGPGYNEQFF
TGTGCCAGCAGTCTTATAGCGGGAGGGCCCGGGTACAATGAGCAGTTCTTC
>-|TRBV9|TRBJ2-7|-
CASSGSRSSYEQYF
TGTGCCAGCAGCGGTAGCCGGAGCTCCTACGAGCAGTACTTC
>once|TRBV6-2/TRBV6-3|TRBJ1-1|-
CASSSNHPGSGEAFF
TGTGCCAGCAGTTCTAACCATCCAGGGTCAGGGGAAGCTTTCTTT
>-|TRBV19|TRBJ2-3|TRBD2
CASSLLAGGGDTQYF
TGTGCCAGTAGTCTACTAGCGGGGGGCGGAGATACGCAGTATTTT